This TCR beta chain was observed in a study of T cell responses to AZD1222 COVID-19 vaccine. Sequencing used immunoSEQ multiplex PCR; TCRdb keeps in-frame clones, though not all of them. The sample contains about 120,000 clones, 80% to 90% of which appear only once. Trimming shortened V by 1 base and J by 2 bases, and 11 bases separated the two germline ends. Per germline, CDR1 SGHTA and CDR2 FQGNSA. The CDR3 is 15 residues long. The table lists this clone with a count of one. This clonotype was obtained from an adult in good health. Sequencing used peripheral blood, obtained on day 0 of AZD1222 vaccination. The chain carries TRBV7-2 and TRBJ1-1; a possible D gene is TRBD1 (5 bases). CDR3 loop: CASSLDWGSNTEAFF. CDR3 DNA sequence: TGTGCCAGCAGCTTAGACTGGGGCTCCAACACTGAAGCTTTCTTT.